The next 24 T cell receptor beta chains were all read from a single sample in a study of control samples from healthy donors and cancer patients. TCRdb's table, derived via immunoSEQ multiplex PCR, lists solely in-frame clones and lacks some. The data hold fewer than 200,000 clones, with 80% to 90% observed a single time. The material sequenced was blood. These receptors came from a man aged 25-40 years in good health.

DNA for the CDR3: TGTGCCAGCAGCCCCACGGACCGTCGGAATGAAAAACTGTTTTTT. This sequence encodes CASSPTDRRNEKLFF. The chain joins TRBV25-1 to TRBJ1-4; unclear D gene. CDR1 is MGHDK and CDR2 is SYGVNS in the germline V gene. Trimming removed 6 bases at V and 5 bases at J, with 16 bases between. This CDR3 comprises 15 residues. Drawing the rest from reference TRBV25-1 and TRBJ1-4, the complete variable domain is EADIYQTPRYLVIGTGKKITLECSQTMGHDKMYWYQQDPGMELHLIHYSYGVNSTEKGDLSSESTVSRIRTEHFPLTLESARPSHTSQYLCASSPTDRRNEKLFFGSGTQLSVL.

V gene TRBV7-9 combines with J gene TRBJ2-5; TRBD2 agrees at 11 bases. CDR1 and CDR2 (germline): SEHNR, FQNEAQ (reference sequence). This CDR3 is 16 amino acids long. The trim removed 3 bases at V and 1 base at J, leaving 4 bases unmatched. For the CDR3, the DNA is TGTGCCAGCAGCTTTAATGGACTAGCGGGCCAAGAGACCCAGTACTTC. Translating gives CASSFNGLAGQETQYF.

This rearrangement joins TRBV6-6 to TRBJ1-3; D gene ambiguous. The CDR3 is 12 residues long. Per germline, CDR1 MNHNY and CDR2 SVGAGI (reference sequence). V was trimmed by 5 bases and J by 4 bases, leaving 6 bases between them. CDR3 in amino acids: CASSPGGNTIYF. DNA of the CDR3: TGTGCCAGCAGTCCCGGAGGAAACACCATATATTTT.

In the case of this clone: This could be a read error, since a much larger clone is one nucleotide away. The same CDR3 arises from other DNA sequences in this sample as well. V gene TRBV27 combines with J gene TRBJ2-5; D call uncertain. Germline CDR1 is MNHEY and CDR2 is SMNVEV (reference sequence). The CDR3 loop spans 13 amino acids. The V and J ends lost 2 bases and 3 bases respectively, with 7 bases between them. CDR3 protein: CASSLRVKETQYF. The CDR3 DNA reads TGTGCCAGCAGTTTAAGGGTAAAAGAGACCCAGTACTTC.

The genes are TRBV10-3 and TRBJ2-7, with a possible D match to TRBD2 (5 bases). The CDR3 length is 14 residues. Trimming pared 2 bases from V and 5 bases from J, leaving 13 bases between. Per the germline V gene, CDR1 is ENHRY and CDR2 is SYGVKD. DNA for the CDR3: TGTGCCATCAGTGAGAAGGGAGACTTGCACGAGCAGTACTTC. The encoded protein is CAISEKGDLHEQYF.

CDR3 in amino acids: CASRGEQYF. The CDR3 DNA is TGTGCCAGCAGGGGTGAGCAGTACTTC. The V and J genes are TRBV3-1 (or the pseudogene TRBV3-2) and TRBJ2-7; D not certain. Looked up from germline, CDR1 is LGHDT and CDR2 is YNNKEL (reference sequence). The CDR3 has 9 amino acids. V was shortened by 6 bases and J by 7 bases, with 4 bases between the two germline ends.

J is TRBJ2-6 and V is TRBV9; TRBD2 is a possible D gene (5 bases). V lost 3 bases and J 1 base, leaving 11 bases between the germline ends. CDR1 is SGDLS, CDR2 YYNGEE, per germline. This CDR3 has 16 amino acids. CDR3 DNA sequence: TGTGCCAGCAGCGCAAGTCGGGGTTCTGGGGCCAACGTCCTGACTTTC. It specifies CASSASRGSGANVLTF.

This sequence joins TRBV5-8 and TRBJ2-1; 9 nucleotides line up with TRBD2. Per the germline V gene, CDR1 is SGHTS and CDR2 is YDEGEE. The V segment lost 1 base and the J segment 2 bases; nucleotides outside the gene matches: 4. CDR3 length equals 16 residues. Here the CDR3 DNA reads TGTGCCAGCAGCTTGAGGCTAGCGGGGACCTACAATGAGCAGTTCTTC. As protein: CASSLRLAGTYNEQFF.

The V and J genes are TRBV19 and TRBJ2-7; D is possibly TRBD1 (6 bases). V lost 4 bases and J lost 3, with 25 bases in between. CDR1 and CDR2 from the germline V gene are LNHDA and SQIVND (reference sequence). The CDR3 is made up of 18 amino acids. CDR3 amino acids: CASSRVTPGQHIFYEQYF. CDR3 in DNA: TGTGCCAGTAGTAGGGTAACGCCCGGACAGCATATTTTCTACGAGCAGTACTTC. The full variable domain, rest sourced from reference TRBV19 and TRBJ2-7, is DGGITQSPKYLFRKEGQNVTLSCEQNLNHDAMYWYRQDPGQGLRLIYYSQIVNDFQKGDIAEGYSVSREKKESFPLTVTSAQKNPTAFYLCASSRVTPGQHIFYEQYFGPGTRLTVT.

This chain uses TRBV6-5 with TRBJ1-3, with D perhaps matching TRBD1 (5 bases). Trimming pared 6 bases from V and 4 bases from J, leaving 10 bases between. From germline, CDR1 is MNHEY and CDR2 SVGAGI. The CDR3 consists of 13 residues. As DNA, the CDR3 is TGTGCCAGCAGAAACAGGAGCGGAAACACCATATATTTT. Its translation: CASRNRSGNTIYF.

The chain recombines TRBV3-1 (or the pseudogene TRBV3-2) with TRBJ1-6; D ambiguous. The germline V gene encodes CDR1 LGHDT and CDR2 YNNKEL (reference sequence). The CDR3 loop spans 12 amino acids. V was pared by 3 bases and J by 6 bases, with 3 bases between. The CDR3 spells CASSQGNSPLHF. The CDR3 DNA follows: TGTGCCAGCAGCCAGGGTAATTCACCCCTCCACTTT.

V and J are TRBV13 and TRBJ1-4; 7 nucleotides match TRBD1. Germline V lookup: CDR1 PRHDT, CDR2 FYEKMQ (reference sequence). V lost 5 bases, J lost 4 bases, and 10 bases stayed unmatched. This CDR3 comprises 16 residues. CDR3 DNA sequence: TGTGCCAGCAGCCTAACACAGGGGAGGGATAATGAAAAACTGTTTTTT. It is translated as CASSLTQGRDNEKLFF.

The V call is TRBV29-1, the J call TRBJ1-1, with 7 bases lining up with TRBD1. This CDR3 is 12 amino acids long. V lost 7 bases to trimming and J lost 4 bases; unmatched junction nucleotides: 6. Per germline, CDR1 SQVTM and CDR2 ANQGSEA. DNA for the CDR3: TGCAGCGCTCGGGACAGATTCACTGAAGCTTTCTTT. Its translation: CSARDRFTEAFF. Full variable domain (rest looked up from reference TRBV29-1 and TRBJ1-1): SAVISQKPSRDICQRGTSLTIQCQVDSQVTMMFWYRQQPGQSLTLIATANQGSEATYESGFVIDKFPISRPNLTFSTLTVSNMSPEDSSIYLCSARDRFTEAFFGQGTRLTVV.

This sequence joins TRBV14 and TRBJ2-1, with TRBD1 matching over 7 bases. V lost 4 bases and J lost 7; bases outside the gene matches: 10. The germline gives CDR1 SGHDN, CDR2 FVKESK. The CDR3 is 15 amino acids. The CDR3 DNA is TGTGCCAGCAGCCCCTTCCGGGACAGAGTAAATGAGCAGTTCTTC. Its translation is CASSPFRDRVNEQFF.

The chain employs TRBV6-1 and TRBJ2-5, with 8 positions matching TRBD2. The length of the CDR3 is 17 residues. CDR1 is MNHNS and CDR2 is SASEGT in the germline V gene. V was pared by 4 bases and J by 7 bases, with 17 bases of the junction left unmatched. The CDR3 loop is CASSAQGLAGPSGTQYF. The CDR3 nucleotides are TGTGCCAGCAGTGCCCAGGGGCTAGCGGGCCCCAGCGGGACCCAGTACTTC.

This chain connects TRBV14 to TRBJ2-7, with 7 bases aligning to TRBD1. The CDR3 has 15 residues. V lost 4 bases, J lost 4 bases, and 10 bases stayed unmatched. From germline, CDR1 is SGHDN and CDR2 FVKESK. As DNA, the CDR3 is TGTGCCAGCAGCCGGGCCTTGGACAGGAGATACGAGCAGTACTTC. Translation gives CASSRALDRRYEQYF.

The rearrangement links TRBV5-1 to TRBJ2-7, with D uncertain. This CDR3 comprises 13 residues. CDR1 is SGHRS, CDR2 YFSETQ, per germline. Trimming removed 0 bases from V and 3 bases from J, with 7 bases in between. CDR3 protein: CASSLEGYYEQYF. CDR3 bases: TGCGCCAGCAGCTTGGAGGGATACTACGAGCAGTACTTC.

This clone occurred a few times. The chain recombines TRBV15 with TRBJ1-2; 7 positions match TRBD1. The germline CDR1 and CDR2 sequences are LNHNV and YYDKDF (reference sequence). Trimming took 2 bases from V and 3 from J; bases not matched to a gene: 6. This CDR3 spans 15 amino acids. The CDR3 loop reads CATSRPGQLDYGYTF. In DNA form, the CDR3 reads TGTGCCACCAGCAGACCGGGACAGCTCGACTATGGCTACACCTTC. The whole variable domain, remainder taken from reference TRBV15 and TRBJ1-2, is DAMVIQNPRYQVTQFGKPVTLSCSQTLNHNVMYWYQQKSSQAPKLLFHYYDKDFNNEADTPDNFQSRRPNTSFCFLDIRSPGLGDTAMYLCATSRPGQLDYGYTFGSGTRLTVV.

This rearrangement joins TRBV27 to TRBJ1-4; D possibly corresponds to TRBD1 (5 bases). The CDR3 extends over 15 amino acids. Per germline, CDR1 MNHEY and CDR2 SMNVEV (reference sequence). V gave up 8 bases and J gave up 7 bases, with 20 bases separating them. CDR3 coding DNA: TGTGCCAGCGCCCCCGTAGGGGAGTGGGGTGAAAAACTGTTTTTT. It codes for CASAPVGEWGEKLFF.

This chain joins TRBV19 and TRBJ2-1; 7 bases align to TRBD1. The CDR3 covers 17 residues. Trimming took 3 bases from V and 6 from J; bases not matched to a gene: 14. CDR1 LNHDA and CDR2 SQIVND come from the germline V gene (reference sequence). In DNA, the CDR3 is TGTGCCAGTAGTATCAGGCAGGGGGATTATTTGGGCAATGAGCAGTTCTTC. This translates into CASSIRQGDYLGNEQFF.

The chain combines TRBV7-2 with TRBJ2-3, with a tentative D call TRBD1 (6 bases). V dropped 1 base and J dropped 6 bases, with 11 bases sitting between them. This CDR3 has 14 amino acids. Germline CDR1 SGHTA, CDR2 FQGNSA. The CDR3 sequence: CASSLEGVVDTQYF. The CDR3 DNA follows: TGTGCCAGCAGCTTAGAGGGGGTGGTTGATACGCAGTATTTT.

The chain recombines TRBV5-4 with TRBJ1-5; D remains unclear. Looked up from germline, CDR1 is SGHNT and CDR2 is YYREEE (reference sequence). The CDR3 covers 14 residues. V was trimmed by 2 bases and J by 0 bases, leaving 6 bases between them. CDR3 nucleotide sequence: TGTGCCAGCAGCTTATTTGGTAGCAATCAGCCCCAGCATTTT. Protein sequence: CASSLFGSNQPQHF.

The gene calls are TRBV30 and TRBJ1-2, with D hard to call. V gave up 2 bases and J gave up 5 bases, with 21 bases separating them. CDR1 is GTSNPN and CDR2 is SVGIG in the germline V gene (reference sequence). CDR3 length equals 16 residues. The CDR3 sequence: CAWSRCRRVIAYGYTF. The CDR3 DNA sequence: TGTGCCTGGAGTCGCTGCCGGAGGGTGATAGCGTATGGCTACACCTTC.

The chain carries TRBV6-6 and TRBJ1-1; D is possibly TRBD1 (5 bases). Per the germline V gene, CDR1 is MNHNY and CDR2 is SVGAGI (reference sequence). The length of the CDR3 is 12 residues. The ends were cut back, 6 bases at V and 3 bases at J, with 8 bases in the middle. The CDR3 coding sequence is TGTGCCAGCAGCCCCAGGGACACTGAAGCTTTCTTT. The encoded protein is CASSPRDTEAFF.